The rows below give T cell receptor beta chains drawn from one sample of a study of shared clonotypes between healthy human individuals. Clones were read by immunoSEQ multiplex PCR, and TCRdb kept only the in-frame ones, dropping some. The sample holds 950,000 to 1,100,000 clones, 78% seen once. The sequencing sample was made of memory CD4+ T cells from PBMCs. Receptors were obtained from a man aged 18 to 35 in good health. Some clones in this sample may be carry-over from other donors' samples. CDR3s include the opening cysteine and the closing phenylalanine or tryptophan. A D gene is named only where the DNA matches it firmly. The size entry is marked missing in some rows and otherwise reads once, few, many or a size class.

size: -; J: TRBJ2-5; V: TRBV4-1; D: -; DNA: TGCGCCAGCAGCCAAGGGGGGCGAATGTGGGAGACCCAGTACTTC; CDR3: CASSQGGRMWETQYF
size: few; J: TRBJ2-3; V: TRBV9; D: -; DNA: TGTGCCAGCAGCAGCCCGGGGCAGGGGTCGGCAGATACGCAGTATTTT; CDR3: CASSSPGQGSADTQYF
size: -; J: TRBJ2-1; V: TRBV18; D: -; DNA: TGTGCCAGCTCACTAGCGACAGGGACTTTGGATGAGCAGTTCTTC; CDR3: CASSLATGTLDEQFF
size: -; J: TRBJ2-1; V: TRBV4-2; D: TRBD2; DNA: TGTGCCAGCAGCCAAGAGCTAGCGGGAGGGGCGTCCTACAATGAGCAGTTCTTC; CDR3: CASSQELAGGASYNEQFF
size: -; J: TRBJ2-5; V: TRBV13; D: TRBD2; DNA: TGTGCCAGCAGCGCAGGACTAGCGGAGAGGGTGAACCAAGAGACCCAGTACTTC; CDR3: CASSAGLAERVNQETQYF
size: -; J: TRBJ2-3; V: TRBV15; D: TRBD2; DNA: TGTGCCACCAGCAGAGAACCACCGGGACTAGCGGGAGCAGTTTCTGATACGCAGTATTTT; CDR3: CATSREPPGLAGAVSDTQYF
size: -; J: TRBJ2-3; V: TRBV30; D: -; DNA: TGTGCCTGGAGTCCCAAGGCAGATACGCAGTATTTT; CDR3: CAWSPKADTQYF
size: -; J: TRBJ2-7; V: TRBV18; D: -; DNA: TGTGCCAGCTCACCGGGCGGAGGGGACGAGCAGTACTTC; CDR3: CASSPGGGDEQYF
size: -; J: TRBJ2-6; V: TRBV7-8; D: -; DNA: TGTGCCAGCAGCTTAGTTCCGGGCTCTGGGGCCAACGTCCTGACTTTC; CDR3: CASSLVPGSGANVLTF
size: -; J: TRBJ2-2; V: TRBV11-2; D: -; DNA: TGTGCCAGCAGAAAGACGGGGGTCGTACGCACCGGGGAGCTGTTTTTT; CDR3: CASRKTGVVRTGELFF
size: -; J: TRBJ2-7; V: TRBV11-2; D: TRBD1; DNA: TGTGCCAGCAGCTCAAGCAGGGGGCGCCCCCGGAACGAGCAGTACTTC; CDR3: CASSSSRGRPRNEQYF
size: -; J: TRBJ1-2; V: TRBV18; D: -; DNA: TGTGCCAGCTCACGGAACCCGCAGGAAGGCTACACCTTC; CDR3: CASSRNPQEGYTF
size: -; J: TRBJ1-1; V: TRBV28; D: TRBD1; DNA: TGTGCCAGCGATGACAGGGGGCGGACTTGGACTGAAGCTTTCTTT; CDR3: CASDDRGRTWTEAFF
size: -; J: TRBJ1-1; V: TRBV5-1; D: TRBD1; DNA: TGCGCCAGCAGTCTCGGACAGGGGTGGACTGAAGCTTTCTTT; CDR3: CASSLGQGWTEAFF
size: -; J: TRBJ1-3; V: TRBV6-1; D: TRBD1; DNA: TGTGCCAGCAGGACAGGGGGCTCTGGAAACACCATATATTTT; CDR3: CASRTGGSGNTIYF
size: -; J: TRBJ2-7; V: TRBV9; D: -; DNA: TGTGCCAGCAGCGTGAGAAGGGCCCACGAGCAGTACTTC; CDR3: CASSVRRAHEQYF
size: -; J: TRBJ1-4; V: TRBV10-3; D: -; DNA: TGTGCCATCAGTGCGCACGGGACTGAAAATGAAAAACTGTTTTTT; CDR3: CAISAHGTENEKLFF
size: -; J: TRBJ1-2; V: TRBV2; D: TRBD1; DNA: TGTGCCAGCAGGGGCGGGACAGGAGACTATGGCTACACCTTC; CDR3: CASRGGTGDYGYTF
size: -; J: TRBJ2-3; V: TRBV5-6; D: -; DNA: TGTGCCAGCAGCTTGTTCGTGGCTAGCGGCACAGATACGCAGTATTTT; CDR3: CASSLFVASGTDTQYF
size: -; J: TRBJ2-7; V: TRBV5-1; D: -; DNA: TGCGCCAGCAGCTTGTGGCCCAGCGGCGAGCAGTACTTC; CDR3: CASSLWPSGEQYF
size: -; J: TRBJ2-6; V: TRBV2; D: -; DNA: TGTGCCAGCAGATCACAGAGCTCTGGGGCCAACGTCCTGACTTTC; CDR3: CASRSQSSGANVLTF
size: -; J: TRBJ1-2; V: TRBV2; D: -; DNA: TGTGCCAGCAGGGTACTACAGGAGAGAGGGAATTATGGCTACACCTTC; CDR3: CASRVLQERGNYGYTF
size: -; J: TRBJ2-3; V: TRBV29-1; D: -; DNA: TGCAGCGTAAGGGGCTACCTCACAGATACGCAGTATTTT; CDR3: CSVRGYLTDTQYF